Shown below are 2 T cell receptor beta chains from a single sample sequenced in a study of T cells in Graves' hyperthyroidism and ophthalmopathy. RNA transcripts were the template for amplifying TCR beta CDR3 regions. The study used the HTBI primer set for a first-round RT-PCR of the TCR CDR3. TCRdb independently ran MiXCR on the multiplex PCR reads; one entry per CDR3 protein. The data show 340,000 or so distinct CDR3 sequences, with approximately 17% seen just once and around 34% held by the top ten. The specimen was blood. The receptors were gathered from a man aged 25 to 45 with Graves' hyperthyroidism.

This clonotype has ten or more counts. CDR3 sequence: CASSEYGSGNKQFF. CDR3 bases: TGTGCCAGCAGTGAATACGGTAGCGGGAACAAGCAGTTCTTC. The chain uses TRBV25-1 and TRBJ2-1; TRBD2 agrees at 8 bases. Germline V gene sequence: CDR1 MGHDK, CDR2 SYGVNS. The CDR3 sequence is 14 residues long. The V gene end was trimmed by 0 bases and the J gene end by 11 bases; junction bases not matched to a gene: 6. Using reference TRBV25-1 and TRBJ2-1 for the parts outside the CDR3, the full variable domain is EADIYQTPRYLVIGTGKKITLECSQTMGHDKMYWYQQDPGMELHLIHYSYGVNSTEKGDLSSESTVSRIRTEHFPLTLESARPSHTSQYLCASSEYGSGNKQFFGPGTRLTVL.

A few counts support this clonotype. The chain uses TRBV7-2 and TRBJ2-1; 7 bases map to TRBD2. The V segment lost 6 bases and the J segment 9 bases; nucleotides outside the gene matches: 8. The V gene's germline CDR1 is SGHTA and CDR2 FQGNSA. This CDR3 spans 13 amino acids. The CDR3 loop is CASSPWGGTEQFF. Here the CDR3 DNA reads TGTGCCAGCAGTCCTTGGGGAGGGACTGAGCAGTTCTTC.